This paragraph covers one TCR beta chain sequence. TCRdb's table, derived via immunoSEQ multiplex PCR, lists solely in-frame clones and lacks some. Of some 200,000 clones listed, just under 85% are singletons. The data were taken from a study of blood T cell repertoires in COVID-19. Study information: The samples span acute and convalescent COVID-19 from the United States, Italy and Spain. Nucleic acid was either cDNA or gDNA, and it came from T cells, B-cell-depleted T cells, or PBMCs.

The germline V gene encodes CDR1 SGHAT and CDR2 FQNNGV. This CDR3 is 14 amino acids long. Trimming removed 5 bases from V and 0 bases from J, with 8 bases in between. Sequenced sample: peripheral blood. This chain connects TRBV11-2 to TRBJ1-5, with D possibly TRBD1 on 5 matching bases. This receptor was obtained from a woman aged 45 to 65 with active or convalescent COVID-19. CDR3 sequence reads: CASSPTVSNQPQHF. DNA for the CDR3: TGTGCCAGCAGCCCGACAGTTAGCAATCAGCCCCAGCATTTT. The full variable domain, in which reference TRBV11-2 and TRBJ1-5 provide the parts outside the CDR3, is EAGVAQSPRYKIIEKRQSVAFWCNPISGHATLYWYQQILGQGPKLLIQFQNNGVVDDSQLPKDRFSAERLKGVDSTLKIQPAKLEDSAVYLCASSPTVSNQPQHFGDGTRLSIL.